The subject of this entry is one T cell receptor beta chain. CDR3 length equals 15 residues. V lost 0 bases to trimming and J lost 0 bases; unmatched junction nucleotides: 1. The germline gives CDR1 SGHTA, CDR2 FQGTGA. After constant-region reverse-primer amplification, full-length variable regions underwent semi-nested PCR with Nested Universal Primer A. TCRdb used MiXCR to reprocess the 5' RACE reads, holding one entry per CDR3 protein. This sample yields roughly 30,000 distinct CDR3 sequences, of which 27% are seen a single time; approximately 2.1% belongs to the top ten. Treg sorting used a CD4+CD25+CD127-/low gate.

Material: tumor-infiltrating Tregs sorted from the breast tumor. The receptor comes from a female donor with breast cancer. The gene calls are TRBV7-3 and TRBJ1-1; 7 bases map to TRBD1. CDR3 sequence (DNA): TGTGCCAGCAGCTTAACAGGGGGCATGAACACTGAAGCTTTCTTT. This translates into CASSLTGGMNTEAFF. The complete variable domain, with remaining parts taken from reference TRBV7-3 and TRBJ1-1, reads GAGVSQTPSNKVTEKGKYVELRCDPISGHTALYWYRQSLGQGPEFLIYFQGTGAADDSGLPNDRFFAVRPEGSVSTLKIQRTERGDSAVYLCASSLTGGMNTEAFFGQGTRLTVV.